This TCR beta chain is drawn from a study of T cell responses to AZD1222 COVID-19 vaccine. Across the whole study: Second doses at about 4 or about 12 weeks were pooled.

This table comes from immunoSEQ multiplex PCR, and its TCRdb copy is limited to in-frame clones, with some not included. The sample lists 120,000 or so clones; roughly 90% were seen once. Findings and caveats of the study: Nearly half of spike-specific TCRs reportedly go after variant regions that carry no mutations. Only five or six AZD1222 recipients tested seropositive at baseline.

V was clipped by 6 bases and J by 6 bases; unmatched bases: 2. CDR1 and CDR2 (germline): LNHDA, SQIVND (reference sequence). The CDR3 contains 13 residues. Comments on this clone: Its specificity is unknown.

Here the sequenced sample was peripheral blood, taken on day 0 of AZD1222 vaccination. This receptor was taken from an adult in good health. V and J are TRBV19 and TRBJ1-2, with 12 bases identical to TRBD1. The CDR3 loop reads CASRGQGADGYTF. CDR3 bases: TGTGCCAGTAGGGGACAGGGGGCAGATGGCTACACCTTC.